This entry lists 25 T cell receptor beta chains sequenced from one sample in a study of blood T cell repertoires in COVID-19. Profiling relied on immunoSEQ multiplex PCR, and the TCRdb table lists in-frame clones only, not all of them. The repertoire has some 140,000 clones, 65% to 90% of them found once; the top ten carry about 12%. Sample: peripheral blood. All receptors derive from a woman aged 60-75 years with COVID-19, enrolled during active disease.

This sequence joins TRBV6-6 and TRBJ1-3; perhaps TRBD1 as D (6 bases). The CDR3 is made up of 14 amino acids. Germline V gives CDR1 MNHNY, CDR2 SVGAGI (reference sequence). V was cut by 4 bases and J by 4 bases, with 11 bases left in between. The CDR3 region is CASSLQGRGNTIYF. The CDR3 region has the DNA TGTGCCAGCAGTTTACAGGGAAGAGGAAACACCATATATTTT.

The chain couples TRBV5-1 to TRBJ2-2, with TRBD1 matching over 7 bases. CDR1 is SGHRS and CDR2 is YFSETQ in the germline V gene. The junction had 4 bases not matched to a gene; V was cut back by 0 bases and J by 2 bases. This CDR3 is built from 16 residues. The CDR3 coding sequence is TGCGCCAGCAGCTTGGGTCACAGGGGTAACACCGGGGAGCTGTTTTTT. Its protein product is CASSLGHRGNTGELFF.

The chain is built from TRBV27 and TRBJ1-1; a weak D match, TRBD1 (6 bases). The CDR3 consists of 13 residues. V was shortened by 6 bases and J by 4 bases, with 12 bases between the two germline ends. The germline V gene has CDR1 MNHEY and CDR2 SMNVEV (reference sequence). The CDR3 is CASRQGVFTEAFF. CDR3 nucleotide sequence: TGTGCCAGCAGACAGGGAGTCTTCACTGAAGCTTTCTTT.

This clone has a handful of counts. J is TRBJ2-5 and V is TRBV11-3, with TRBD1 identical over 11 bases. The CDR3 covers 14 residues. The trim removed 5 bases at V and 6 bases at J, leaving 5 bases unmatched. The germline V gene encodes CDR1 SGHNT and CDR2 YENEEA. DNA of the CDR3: TGTGCCAGCAGCGTCGGACAGGGGGCCAAGACCCAGTACTTC. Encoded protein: CASSVGQGAKTQYF.

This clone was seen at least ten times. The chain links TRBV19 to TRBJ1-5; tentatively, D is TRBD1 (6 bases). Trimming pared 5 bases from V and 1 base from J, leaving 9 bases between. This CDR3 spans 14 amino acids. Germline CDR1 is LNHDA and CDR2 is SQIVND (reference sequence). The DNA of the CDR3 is TGTGCCAGTAGTTTTCAGGGGAGCAATCAGCCCCAGCATTTT. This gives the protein CASSFQGSNQPQHF.

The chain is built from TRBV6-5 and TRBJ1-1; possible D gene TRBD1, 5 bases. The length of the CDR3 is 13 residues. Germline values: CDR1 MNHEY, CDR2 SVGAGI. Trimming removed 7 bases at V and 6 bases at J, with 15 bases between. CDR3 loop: CASTRQSLAEAFF. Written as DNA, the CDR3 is TGTGCCAGCACCCGACAGTCGTTGGCTGAAGCTTTCTTT.

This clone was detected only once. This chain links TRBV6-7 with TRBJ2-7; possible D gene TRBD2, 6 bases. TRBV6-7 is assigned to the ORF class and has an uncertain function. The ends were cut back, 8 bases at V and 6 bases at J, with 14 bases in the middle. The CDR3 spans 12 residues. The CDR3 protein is CASCTGRSEQYF. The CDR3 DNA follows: TGTGCCAGCTGCACCGGGAGAAGCGAGCAGTACTTC.

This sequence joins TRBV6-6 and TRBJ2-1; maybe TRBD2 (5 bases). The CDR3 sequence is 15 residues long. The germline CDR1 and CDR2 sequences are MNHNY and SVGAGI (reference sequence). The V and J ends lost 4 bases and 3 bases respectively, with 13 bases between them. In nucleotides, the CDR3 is TGTGCCAGCAGTTCTGGACTTTTGGGCTACAATGAGCAGTTCTTC. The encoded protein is CASSSGLLGYNEQFF.

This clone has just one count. CDR3 sequence (DNA): TGTGCCAGCAGTGATAACCCGGACAGGGGCTACGAGCAGTACGTC. It yields the protein CASSDNPDRGYEQYV. This chain joins TRBV6-6 and TRBJ2-7, with TRBD1 matching over 9 bases. The CDR3 is made up of 15 amino acids. CDR1 is MNHNY, CDR2 SVGAGI, per germline (reference sequence). The V gene end was trimmed by 5 bases and the J gene end by 3 bases; junction bases not matched to a gene: 8.

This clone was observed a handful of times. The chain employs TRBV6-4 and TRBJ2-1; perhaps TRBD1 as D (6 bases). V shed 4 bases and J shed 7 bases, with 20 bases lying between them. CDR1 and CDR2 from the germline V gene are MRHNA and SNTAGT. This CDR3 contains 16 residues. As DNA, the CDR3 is TGTGCCAGCAGTGCAGGGGCAGGGCTAAACCTTAATGAGCAGTTCTTC. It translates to CASSAGAGLNLNEQFF.

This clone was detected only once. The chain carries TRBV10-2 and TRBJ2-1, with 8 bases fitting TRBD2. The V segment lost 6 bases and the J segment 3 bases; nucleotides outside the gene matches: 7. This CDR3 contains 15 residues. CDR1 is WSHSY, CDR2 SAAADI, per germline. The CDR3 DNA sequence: TGCGCCAGCAGCGACAGCGGGGGCCTCTACAATGAGCAGTTCTTC. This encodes CASSDSGGLYNEQFF.

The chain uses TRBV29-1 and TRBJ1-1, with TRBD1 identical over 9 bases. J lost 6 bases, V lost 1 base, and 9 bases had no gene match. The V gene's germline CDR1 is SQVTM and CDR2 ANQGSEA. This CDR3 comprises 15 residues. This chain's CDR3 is CSVEGGQGQVPEAFF. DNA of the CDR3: TGCAGCGTTGAAGGGGGACAGGGCCAAGTTCCTGAAGCTTTCTTT. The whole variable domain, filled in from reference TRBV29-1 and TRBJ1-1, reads SAVISQKPSRDICQRGTSLTIQCQVDSQVTMMFWYRQQPGQSLTLIATANQGSEATYESGFVIDKFPISRPNLTFSTLTVSNMSPEDSSIYLCSVEGGQGQVPEAFFGQGTRLTVV.

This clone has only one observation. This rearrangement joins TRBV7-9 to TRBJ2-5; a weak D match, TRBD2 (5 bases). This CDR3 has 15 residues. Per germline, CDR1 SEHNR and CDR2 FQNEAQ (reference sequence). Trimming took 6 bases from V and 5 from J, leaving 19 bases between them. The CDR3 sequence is CASRTGLLETETQYF. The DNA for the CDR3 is TGTGCCAGCAGAACCGGACTGTTAGAGACGGAGACCCAGTACTTC. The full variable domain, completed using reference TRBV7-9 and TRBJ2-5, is DTGVSQNPRHKITKRGQNVTFRCDPISEHNRLYWYRQTLGQGPEFLTYFQNEAQLEKSRLLSDRFSAERPKGSFSTLEIQRTEQGDSAMYLCASRTGLLETETQYFGPGTRLLVL.

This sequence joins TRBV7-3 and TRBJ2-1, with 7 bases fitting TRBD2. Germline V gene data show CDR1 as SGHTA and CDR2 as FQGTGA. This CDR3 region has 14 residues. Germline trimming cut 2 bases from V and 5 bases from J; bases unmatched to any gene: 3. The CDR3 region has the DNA TGTGCCAGCAGCTTAGCAGCGGGAAACAATGAGCAGTTCTTC. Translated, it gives CASSLAAGNNEQFF.

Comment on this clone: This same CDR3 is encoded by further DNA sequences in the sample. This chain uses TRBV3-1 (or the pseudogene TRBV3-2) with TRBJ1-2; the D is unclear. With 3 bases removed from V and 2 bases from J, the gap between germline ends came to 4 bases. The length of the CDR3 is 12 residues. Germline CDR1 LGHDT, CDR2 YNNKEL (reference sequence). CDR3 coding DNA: TGTGCCAGCAGCCAGGGCAACTATGGCTACACCTTC. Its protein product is CASSQGNYGYTF.

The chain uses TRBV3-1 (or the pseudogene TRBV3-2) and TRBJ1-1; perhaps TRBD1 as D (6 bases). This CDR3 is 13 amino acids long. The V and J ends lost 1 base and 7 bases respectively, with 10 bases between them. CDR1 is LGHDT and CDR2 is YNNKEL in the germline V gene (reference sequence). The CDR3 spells CASSQGQVGEAFF. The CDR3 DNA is TGTGCCAGCAGCCAAGGACAGGTAGGTGAAGCTTTCTTT.

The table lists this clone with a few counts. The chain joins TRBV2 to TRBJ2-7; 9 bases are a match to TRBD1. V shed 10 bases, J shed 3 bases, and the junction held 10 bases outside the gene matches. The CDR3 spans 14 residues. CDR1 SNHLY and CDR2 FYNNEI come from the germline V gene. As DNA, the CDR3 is TGTGCCATCTCCGGGACAGGGAATCTCTACGAGCAGTACTTC. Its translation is CAISGTGNLYEQYF.

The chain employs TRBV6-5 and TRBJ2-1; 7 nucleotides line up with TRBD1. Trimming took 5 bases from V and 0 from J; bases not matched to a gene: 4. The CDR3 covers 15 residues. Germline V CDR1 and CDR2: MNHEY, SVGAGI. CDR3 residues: CASSPQGSSYNEQFF. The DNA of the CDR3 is TGTGCCAGCAGTCCACAGGGGAGCTCCTACAATGAGCAGTTCTTC.

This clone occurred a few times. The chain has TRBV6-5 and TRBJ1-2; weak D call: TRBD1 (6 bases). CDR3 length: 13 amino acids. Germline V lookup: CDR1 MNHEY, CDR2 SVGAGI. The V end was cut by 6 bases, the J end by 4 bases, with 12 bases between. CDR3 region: CASRQGFGYGYTF. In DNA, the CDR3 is TGTGCCAGCAGGCAGGGGTTCGGCTATGGCTACACCTTC.

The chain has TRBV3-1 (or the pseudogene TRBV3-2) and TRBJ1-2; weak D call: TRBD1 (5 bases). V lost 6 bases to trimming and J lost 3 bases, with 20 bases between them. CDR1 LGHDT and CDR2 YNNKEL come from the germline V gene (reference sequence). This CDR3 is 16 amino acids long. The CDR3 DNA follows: TGTGCCAGCAGAGGAATCGCAAGTAGGGGCGACTATGGCTACACCTTC. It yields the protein CASRGIASRGDYGYTF.

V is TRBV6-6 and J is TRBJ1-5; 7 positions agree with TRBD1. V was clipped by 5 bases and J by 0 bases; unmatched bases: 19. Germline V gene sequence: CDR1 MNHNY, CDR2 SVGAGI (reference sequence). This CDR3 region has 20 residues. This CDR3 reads CASSLRPPGQPSYSNQPQHF. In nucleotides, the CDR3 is TGTGCCAGCAGTCTCCGACCGCCGGGACAGCCTAGTTATAGCAATCAGCCCCAGCATTTT.

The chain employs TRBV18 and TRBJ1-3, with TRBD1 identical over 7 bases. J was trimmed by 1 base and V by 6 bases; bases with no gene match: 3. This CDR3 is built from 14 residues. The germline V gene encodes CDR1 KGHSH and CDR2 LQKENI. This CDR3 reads CASSPTGSGNTIYF. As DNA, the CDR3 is TGTGCCAGCTCCCCGACAGGGTCTGGAAACACCATATATTTT.

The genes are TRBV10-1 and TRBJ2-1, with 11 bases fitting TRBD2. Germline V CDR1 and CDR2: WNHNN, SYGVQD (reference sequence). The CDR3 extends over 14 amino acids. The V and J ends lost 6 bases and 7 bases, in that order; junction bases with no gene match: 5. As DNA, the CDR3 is TGCGCCAGCAGAGACTCTAGCGGGAGGAATGAGCAGTTCTTC. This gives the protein CASRDSSGRNEQFF.

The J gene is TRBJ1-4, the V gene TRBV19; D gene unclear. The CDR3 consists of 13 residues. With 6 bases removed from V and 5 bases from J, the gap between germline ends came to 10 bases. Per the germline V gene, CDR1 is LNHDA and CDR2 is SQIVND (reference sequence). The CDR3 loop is CASSRILNEKLFF. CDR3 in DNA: TGTGCCAGTAGCAGGATTCTAAATGAAAAACTGTTTTTT.

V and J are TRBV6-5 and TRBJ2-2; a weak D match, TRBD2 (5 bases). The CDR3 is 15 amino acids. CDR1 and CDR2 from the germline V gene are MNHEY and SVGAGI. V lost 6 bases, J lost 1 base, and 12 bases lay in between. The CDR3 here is CASREAQLNTGELFF. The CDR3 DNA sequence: TGTGCCAGCAGGGAGGCGCAGTTGAACACCGGGGAGCTGTTTTTT.